The rows below give T cell receptor beta chains drawn from one sample of a study of shared clonotypes between healthy human individuals. Data came from immunoSEQ multiplex PCR; TCRdb stores just in-frame clones and leaves some out. The data show over 700,000 clones, approximately 77% seen once. The material sequenced was memory CD4+ T cells sorted from blood. Receptors were obtained from a woman aged 30 to 39 in good health. The CDR3 runs from the conserved cysteine through the conserved F or W. A D gene is named only where the DNA matches it firmly. Clone sizes are given selectively: once, few, many, or a class where the clone is expanded.

clone size: few
V gene: TRBV29-1
J gene: TRBJ1-1
D gene: NA
CDR3 DNA: TGCAGCGTTGAAGGTGGCAGGGATTTGAACACTGAAGCTTTCTTT
CDR3 protein: CSVEGGRDLNTEAFF

clone size: NA
V gene: TRBV19
J gene: TRBJ2-7
D gene: TRBD1
CDR3 DNA: TGTGCCAGCTCGGGACAGACTTCCTACGAGCAGTACTTC
CDR3 protein: CASSGQTSYEQYF

clone size: NA
V gene: TRBV4-2
J gene: TRBJ2-1
D gene: TRBD2
CDR3 DNA: TGTGCCAGCAGCCAAGTGGGCGGGAGTCATAGCAATGAGCAGTTCTTC
CDR3 protein: CASSQVGGSHSNEQFF

clone size: NA
V gene: TRBV30
J gene: TRBJ2-1
D gene: NA
CDR3 DNA: TGTGCCTGGGCGGAGAGCTCCTACAATGAGCAGTTCTTC
CDR3 protein: CAWAESSYNEQFF

clone size: NA
V gene: TRBV28
J gene: TRBJ2-4
D gene: NA
CDR3 DNA: TGTGCCAGCAGTTTAGCGACTAGTACGGCCAAAAACATTCAGTACTTC
CDR3 protein: CASSLATSTAKNIQYF

clone size: NA
V gene: TRBV7-8
J gene: TRBJ1-2
D gene: NA
CDR3 DNA: TGTGCCAGCAGCTTAGCAGGGTCGGACTATGGCTACACCTTC
CDR3 protein: CASSLAGSDYGYTF

clone size: NA
V gene: TRBV19
J gene: TRBJ1-5
D gene: NA
CDR3 DNA: TGTGCCAGTAGTAGGGGCAGAGATAGCAATCAGCCCCAGCATTTT
CDR3 protein: CASSRGRDSNQPQHF

clone size: NA
V gene: TRBV27
J gene: TRBJ1-4
D gene: TRBD1
CDR3 DNA: TGTGCCAGCAGTACAGGACAGGGAGCGGGTGAAAAACTGTTTTTT
CDR3 protein: CASSTGQGAGEKLFF

clone size: NA
V gene: TRBV10-3
J gene: TRBJ2-7
D gene: NA
CDR3 DNA: TGTGCCATCAGTGAGTACCGGGACATTTACCGACCCCTTACCGGAGAGCAGTACTTC
CDR3 protein: CAISEYRDIYRPLTGEQYF

clone size: few
V gene: TRBV6-4
J gene: TRBJ1-2
D gene: TRBD1
CDR3 DNA: TGTGCCAGCAGTCAAGGGACAGCTGGCTACACCTTC
CDR3 protein: CASSQGTAGYTF